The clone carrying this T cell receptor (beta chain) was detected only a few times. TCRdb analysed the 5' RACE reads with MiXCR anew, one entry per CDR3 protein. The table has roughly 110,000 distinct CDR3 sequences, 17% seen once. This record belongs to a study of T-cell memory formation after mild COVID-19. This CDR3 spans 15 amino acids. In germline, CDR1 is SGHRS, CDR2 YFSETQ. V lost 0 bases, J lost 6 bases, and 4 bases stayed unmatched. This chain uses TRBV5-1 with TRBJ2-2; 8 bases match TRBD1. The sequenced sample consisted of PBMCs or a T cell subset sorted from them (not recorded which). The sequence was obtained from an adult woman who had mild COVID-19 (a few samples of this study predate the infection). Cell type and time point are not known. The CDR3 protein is CASSLGQGSAGELFF. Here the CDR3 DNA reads TGCGCCAGCAGCTTGGGACAGGGGTCCGCCGGGGAGCTGTTTTTT.